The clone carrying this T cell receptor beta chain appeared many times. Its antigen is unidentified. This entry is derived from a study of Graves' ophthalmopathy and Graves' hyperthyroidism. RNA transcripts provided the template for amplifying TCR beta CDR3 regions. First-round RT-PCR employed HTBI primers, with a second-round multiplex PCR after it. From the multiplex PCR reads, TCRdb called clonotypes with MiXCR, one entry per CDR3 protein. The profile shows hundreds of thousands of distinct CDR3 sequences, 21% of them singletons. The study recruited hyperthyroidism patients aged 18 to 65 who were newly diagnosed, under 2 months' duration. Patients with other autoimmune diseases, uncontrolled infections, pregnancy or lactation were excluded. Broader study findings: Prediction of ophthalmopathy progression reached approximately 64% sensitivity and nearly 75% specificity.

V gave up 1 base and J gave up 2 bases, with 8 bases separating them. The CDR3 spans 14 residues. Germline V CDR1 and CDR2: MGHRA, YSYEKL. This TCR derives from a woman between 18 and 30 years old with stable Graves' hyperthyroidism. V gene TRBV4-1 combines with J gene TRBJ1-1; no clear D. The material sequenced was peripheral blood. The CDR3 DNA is TGCGCCAGCAGCCAAGGTGGCAGAAACACTGAAGCTTTCTTT. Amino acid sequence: CASSQGGRNTEAFF.